This T cell receptor beta chain stems from a study of T cell changes during pregnancy in multiple sclerosis. Here immunoSEQ multiplex PCR was the method, and the copy in TCRdb shows in-frame clones only, minus some. The sample lists roughly 72,000 clones; more than 80% were seen once. The CDR3 totals 16 residues. Germline-derived CDR1 and CDR2 are WNHNN and SYGVQD (reference sequence). Unmatched junction bases numbered 7, after V lost 0 bases and J lost 5 bases. This chain joins TRBV10-1 and TRBJ2-5; 9 bases map to TRBD2. Sequenced material: CD4+ T cells from peripheral blood mononuclear cells, taken before pregnancy. This TCR was recovered from a female donor with multiple sclerosis, enrolled in a pregnancy study. CDR3 region: CASSESETSGVETQYF. DNA of the CDR3: TGCGCCAGCAGTGAGTCGGAGACTAGCGGAGTTGAGACCCAGTACTTC.